What follows are 30 T cell receptor beta chains derived from one specimen sequenced in a study of T cells in Graves' hyperthyroidism and ophthalmopathy. RNA transcripts were the template for amplifying TCR beta CDR3 regions. Carried out on the TCR CDR3, a first-round RT-PCR used the HTBI primer set. TCRdb re-derived calls from the multiplex PCR reads in MiXCR, one entry per CDR3 protein. Here the sample spans under 650,000 distinct CDR3 sequences, roughly 17% being singletons. Sequencing was carried out using blood. These TCRs come from a woman in her thirties with Graves' hyperthyroidism.

The chain combines TRBV3-1 with TRBJ1-2; 8 nucleotides align to TRBD1. Germline loops: CDR1 LGHDT, CDR2 YNNKEL (reference sequence). The V and J ends lost 2 bases and 4 bases, in that order; junction bases with no gene match: 3. The CDR3 spans 14 residues. CDR3 coding DNA: TGTGCCAGCAGCCAAACAGGGGGGGGCTATGGCTACACCTTC. The encoded protein is CASSQTGGGYGYTF.

There are many counts of this clonotype. This sequence joins TRBV5-1 and TRBJ2-2; the match to TRBD1 covers 8 bases. There are 15 residues in the CDR3. V shed 7 bases, J shed 2 bases, and the junction held 7 bases outside the gene matches. Germline V gene lookup returns CDR1 SGHRS and CDR2 YFSETQ. CDR3 protein: CASSVGTGNTGELFF. CDR3 sequence (DNA): TGCGCCAGCTCGGTGGGGACAGGCAACACCGGGGAGCTGTTTTTT.

The table lists this clonotype with a few counts. The CDR3 region has the DNA TGCAGTGCTAGGCCCCCTTTGGCGGGTAGGGAAAAACTGTTTTTT. It specifies CSARPPLAGREKLFF. This chain joins TRBV20-1 and TRBJ1-4; no reliable D call. V gave up 3 bases and J gave up 8 bases, with 19 bases separating them. The germline V gene encodes CDR1 DFQATT and CDR2 SNEGSKA (reference sequence). This CDR3 has 15 residues.

Notes on this clonotype: With a much larger clone just one base away, this may be a read error. CDR3 region: CAIRNATSTDTQYF. DNA for the CDR3: TGTGCCATCAGAAACGCTACTAGCACAGATACGCAGTATTTT. This chain connects TRBV3-1 to TRBJ2-3; D unclear. The CDR3 has 14 amino acids. The V end was cut by 10 bases, the J end by 0 bases, with 14 bases between. Per the germline V gene, CDR1 is LGHDT and CDR2 is YNNKEL (reference sequence).

This clonotype was detected only a few times. This chain uses TRBV5-1 with TRBJ2-6; possible D gene TRBD1, 5 bases. V dropped 5 bases and J dropped 4 bases, with 10 bases sitting between them. Germline CDR1 reads SGHRS; CDR2 reads YFSETQ. The CDR3 is 14 amino acids. CDR3 sequence: CASSYRPGANVLTF. The CDR3 DNA sequence: TGCGCCAGCAGTTACAGGCCCGGGGCCAACGTCCTGACTTTC. The full variable domain, rest sourced from reference TRBV5-1 and TRBJ2-6, is KAGVTQTPRYLIKTRGQQVTLSCSPISGHRSVSWYQQTPGQGLQFLFEYFSETQRNKGNFPGRFSGRQFSNSRSEMNVSTLELGDSALYLCASSYRPGANVLTFGAGSRLTVL.

This clonotype was seen repeatedly, ten times or more. This rearrangement joins TRBV12-3 or TRBV12-4 to TRBJ2-2; 9 positions agree with TRBD2. J gave up 6 bases and V 5 bases, and 7 bases lay outside the gene matches. The CDR3 has 15 amino acids. The CDR3 protein is CASSPLAGRSGELFF. Here the CDR3 DNA reads TGTGCCAGCAGTCCCCTAGCGGGACGCTCCGGGGAGCTGTTTTTT.

This clonotype was recorded only once. This could be a read error, since a much larger clone is one nucleotide away. The CDR3, as DNA: TGCAGCGTTGTACAGAACACCGGGGAGCTGTTTTTT. Translation: CSVVQNTGELFF. The chain combines TRBV29-1 with TRBJ2-2; no clear D gene. The ends were cut back, 4 bases at V and 1 base at J, with 4 bases in the middle. The CDR3 consists of 12 residues. Germline CDR1 is SQVTM and CDR2 is ANQGSEA.

The chain joins TRBV9 to TRBJ2-1; 8 bases match TRBD1. Germline assignment: CDR1 SGDLS and CDR2 YYNGEE. This CDR3 region has 14 residues. V was pared by 4 bases and J by 7 bases, with 7 bases of the junction left unmatched. The CDR3 DNA is TGTGCCAGCAGCCCCCGGACAGGGTGGAATGAGCAGTTCTTC. Amino acid sequence: CASSPRTGWNEQFF.

This clonotype was counted at least ten times. The J gene is TRBJ2-5, the V gene TRBV9; 9 positions match TRBD2. Germline CDR1 and CDR2: SGDLS and YYNGEE. Trimming took 0 bases from V and 5 from J; bases not matched to a gene: 5. This CDR3 spans 15 amino acids. The CDR3 region has the DNA TGTGCCAGCAGCGTAGGGGCGGGAGGGCCGGAGACCCAGTACTTC. The encoded protein is CASSVGAGGPETQYF.

This chain joins TRBV7-9 and TRBJ2-1, with 12 nucleotides matching TRBD2. Per germline, CDR1 SEHNR and CDR2 FQNEAQ (reference sequence). Trimming cost V 5 bases and J 7 bases; bases outside gene matches: 6. The CDR3 is 15 residues long. The DNA of the CDR3 is TGTGCCAGCAGCCCGACTAGCGGGAGTCTAAATGAGCAGTTCTTC. Its translation: CASSPTSGSLNEQFF.

This rearrangement joins TRBV20-1 to TRBJ1-6; D unclear. CDR3 length: 17 amino acids. Germline-derived CDR1 and CDR2 are DFQATT and SNEGSKA (reference sequence). The V end lost 0 bases, the J end lost 0 bases, and 12 bases lay between the germline ends. CDR3 DNA sequence: TGCAGTGCTAGAGATCATACCGTGAGCTCCTATAATTCACCCCTCCACTTT. This gives the protein CSARDHTVSSYNSPLHF.

This clonotype was counted at least ten times. This chain links TRBV7-2 with TRBJ2-1; 9 bases line up with TRBD1. The CDR3 runs to 15 residues. J lost 3 bases, V lost 3 bases, and 3 bases had no gene match. Germline V gives CDR1 SGHTA, CDR2 FQGNSA. CDR3 bases: TGTGCCAGCAGCTTGGGGACAGGGTTCTACAATGAGCAGTTCTTC. The encoded protein is CASSLGTGFYNEQFF.

This clonotype has ten or more counts. The chain uses TRBV13 and TRBJ2-1; 14 bases are shared with TRBD2. The CDR3 is 17 amino acids. Germline CDR1 is PRHDT and CDR2 is FYEKMQ (reference sequence). Trimming took 5 bases from V and 5 from J; bases not matched to a gene: 8. This chain's CDR3 is CASSMTSGRAYNNEQFF. The DNA of the CDR3 is TGTGCCAGCAGCATGACTAGCGGGAGGGCCTATAACAATGAGCAGTTCTTC.

This sequence joins TRBV7-9 and TRBJ2-7; possibly TRBD2 for D (5 bases). The germline V and J ends were trimmed by 2 bases and 5 bases, with 13 bases remaining between them. CDR3 size: 14 residues. The germline gives CDR1 SEHNR, CDR2 FQNEAQ (reference sequence). This chain's CDR3 is CASSLPRGNDEQYF. DNA for the CDR3: TGTGCCAGCAGCTTACCTAGAGGGAACGACGAGCAGTACTTC.

This clonotype has at least ten counts. V and J are TRBV5-1 and TRBJ2-2; 8 nucleotides agree with TRBD1. This CDR3 is built from 13 residues. Germline V lookup: CDR1 SGHRS, CDR2 YFSETQ. After removal of 4 bases from V and 9 bases from J, the junction contained 5 bases not matched to a gene. Here the CDR3 reads CASSLGQGRELFF. The CDR3, as DNA: TGCGCCAGCAGCCTCGGACAGGGACGGGAGCTGTTTTTT.

There are many counts of this clonotype. This chain links TRBV18 with TRBJ2-5, with 9 bases aligning to TRBD2. CDR1 is KGHSH, CDR2 LQKENI, per germline. Trimming took 2 bases from V and 4 from J; bases not matched to a gene: 8. The CDR3 covers 16 residues. The CDR3 sequence: CASSPWRLAERETQYF. CDR3 nucleotide sequence: TGTGCCAGCTCACCATGGAGACTAGCGGAGCGAGAGACCCAGTACTTC.

The chain employs TRBV9 and TRBJ2-3, with D perhaps matching TRBD1 (5 bases). The CDR3 extends over 13 amino acids. Trimming took off 5 bases at V and 4 bases at J, with 11 bases between the two ends. CDR1 is SGDLS, CDR2 YYNGEE, per germline. CDR3 residues: CASSAGYPDTQYF. For the CDR3, the DNA is TGTGCCAGCAGTGCAGGGTACCCAGATACGCAGTATTTT.

In regard to this clonotype: A read error may be the cause here, since a much bigger clone is one base away. The chain has TRBV6-1 and TRBJ1-1; D remains unclear. Looked up from germline, CDR1 is MNHNS and CDR2 is SASEGT. The CDR3 runs 13 residues. Trimming shortened V by 6 bases and J by 4 bases, and 12 bases separated the two germline ends. The CDR3 region is CASRQTLPTEAFF. DNA of the CDR3: TGTGCCAGCAGGCAGACCCTCCCCACTGAAGCTTTCTTT.

This clonotype was counted a few times. This chain connects TRBV9 to TRBJ1-4; TRBD1 might be the D (5 bases). CDR1 SGDLS and CDR2 YYNGEE come from the germline V gene. Trimming stripped 4 bases from V and 8 bases from J, with 15 bases between. The CDR3 runs to 14 residues. Here the CDR3 reads CASSPGTLEEKLFF. The CDR3 DNA follows: TGTGCCAGCAGCCCCGGGACTTTAGAAGAAAAACTGTTTTTT.

This clonotype has only a few counts. The CDR3 DNA sequence: TGTGCCAGCAGTCACCGGGCTTTTTGGGCAACTAATGAAAAACTGTTTTTT. This codes for CASSHRAFWATNEKLFF. J is TRBJ1-4 and V is TRBV6-5; D unresolved. CDR3 length: 17 residues. V lost 5 bases and J 0 bases, leaving 16 bases between the germline ends. Germline-derived CDR1 and CDR2 are MNHEY and SVGAGI.

This clonotype was found a few times. The chain employs TRBV30 and TRBJ1-4, with D perhaps matching TRBD1 (5 bases). From germline, CDR1 is GTSNPN and CDR2 SVGIG (reference sequence). V lost 0 bases and J 3 bases, leaving 8 bases between the germline ends. There are 14 residues in the CDR3. The CDR3 bases are TGTGCCTGGAGTGTAAGACAGCCTAATGAAAAACTGTTTTTT. Translating it yields CAWSVRQPNEKLFF. The full variable domain, with the rest looked up from reference TRBV30 and TRBJ1-4, is SQTIHQWPATLVQPVGSPLSLECTVEGTSNPNLYWYRQAAGRGLQLLFYSVGIGQISSEVPQNLSASRPQDRQFILSSKKLLLSDSGFYLCAWSVRQPNEKLFFGSGTQLSVL.

This clonotype was picked up a small number of times. The chain has TRBV2 and TRBJ2-3; D might be TRBD1 (6 bases). Germline CDR1 SNHLY, CDR2 FYNNEI. The CDR3 is 14 amino acids. V dropped 8 bases and J dropped 2 bases, with 14 bases sitting between them. This CDR3 is CASALDSYTDTQYF. CDR3 nucleotide sequence: TGTGCCAGCGCTCTGGACAGCTACACAGATACGCAGTATTTT.

This clonotype was found a few times. The rearrangement uses TRBV28 and TRBJ2-3; 7 bases map to TRBD1. The CDR3 totals 17 residues. The germline gives CDR1 MDHEN, CDR2 SYDVKM. The junction had 11 bases not matched to a gene; V was cut back by 5 bases and J by 0 bases. CDR3 nucleotide sequence: TGTGCCAGCAGTCTAAAGAAGACAGGGTATAGCACAGATACGCAGTATTTT. It is translated as CASSLKKTGYSTDTQYF. The full variable domain, with the rest looked up from reference TRBV28 and TRBJ2-3, is DVKVTQSSRYLVKRTGEKVFLECVQDMDHENMFWYRQDPGLGLRLIYFSYDVKMKEKGDIPEGYSVSREKKERFSLILESASTNQTSMYLCASSLKKTGYSTDTQYFGPGTRLTVL.

The chain carries TRBV6-2 or TRBV6-3 and TRBJ2-1, with 8 bases fitting TRBD2. Germline values: CDR1 MNHEY, CDR2 SVGEGT. V gave up 1 base and J gave up 9 bases; unmatched junction bases: 5. The CDR3 has 14 residues. This CDR3 is CASSYWREAPEQFF. DNA for the CDR3: TGTGCCAGCAGTTACTGGCGGGAGGCCCCTGAGCAGTTCTTC.

The V and J genes are TRBV2 and TRBJ1-1; 7 nucleotides match TRBD1. After removal of 8 bases from V and 1 base from J, the junction contained 7 bases not matched to a gene. The germline V gene encodes CDR1 SNHLY and CDR2 FYNNEI. The CDR3 consists of 14 residues. This CDR3 is CASRWDRTNTEAFF. CDR3 bases: TGTGCCAGCCGATGGGACAGAACGAACACTGAAGCTTTCTTT.

This clonotype came up many times. The chain joins TRBV12-3 or TRBV12-4 to TRBJ2-3; 9 bases are shared with TRBD2. V gave up 4 bases and J gave up 3 bases; unmatched junction bases: 8. The length of the CDR3 is 16 residues. Here the CDR3 DNA reads TGTGCCAGCAGTTGGGCAGGGACTAGCACGACAGATACGCAGTATTTT. This translates into CASSWAGTSTTDTQYF.

This clonotype occurred a few times. V usage is TRBV7-9 and J usage is TRBJ2-7, with D maybe TRBD2 (5 bases). The germline V gene has CDR1 SEHNR and CDR2 FQNEAQ (reference sequence). The CDR3 loop spans 15 amino acids. V was pared by 2 bases and J by 2 bases, with 13 bases between. As DNA, the CDR3 is TGTGCCAGCAGCTTATACGGACGAGGGACCTACGAGCAGTACTTC. Residues: CASSLYGRGTYEQYF. Looking up the rest from reference TRBV7-9 and TRBJ2-7 gives the full variable domain: DTGVSQNPRHKITKRGQNVTFRCDPISEHNRLYWYRQTLGQGPEFLTYFQNEAQLEKSRLLSDRFSAERPKGSFSTLEIQRTEQGDSAMYLCASSLYGRGTYEQYFGPGTRLTVT.

V and J are TRBV5-1 and TRBJ2-3; 7 bases map to TRBD2. The CDR3 loop spans 14 amino acids. Per the germline V gene, CDR1 is SGHRS and CDR2 is YFSETQ. V was pared by 7 bases and J by 2 bases, with 7 bases of the junction left unmatched. CDR3 residues: CASRLTSSTDTQYF. The DNA for the CDR3 is TGCGCCAGCCGCCTGACTAGCTCCACAGATACGCAGTATTTT.

This clonotype was observed many times. The V call is TRBV11-1, the J call TRBJ2-7; no clear D gene. Germline V lookup: CDR1 SGHAT, CDR2 FQDESV (reference sequence). With 8 bases removed from V and 0 bases from J, the gap between germline ends came to 17 bases. This CDR3 is 15 amino acids long. CDR3 sequence reads: CASGDAARSSYEQYF. The DNA of the CDR3 is TGTGCCAGCGGAGATGCCGCCCGGAGCTCCTACGAGCAGTACTTC.

As concerns this clonotype: A read error may be the cause here, since a much bigger clone is one base away. The missing conserved phenylalanine or tryptophan at the end of this CDR3 makes a read error likely. CDR3 loop: CASSLSGTPPYEQYS. Written as DNA, the CDR3 is TGTGCCAGCAGTTTATCGGGGACTCCTCCCTACGAGCAGTACTCC. V and J are TRBV28 and TRBJ2-7; weak D call: TRBD2 (6 bases). The CDR3 runs 15 residues. Trimming cost V 1 base and J 2 bases, with 12 bases left between them. In germline, CDR1 is MDHEN, CDR2 SYDVKM.